A selection of T cell receptor beta chains follows, all from one sample in a study of T cell responses to AZD1222 COVID-19 vaccine. Some clones are missing from TCRdb's copy, which holds only in-frame ones; the method was immunoSEQ multiplex PCR. The sample holds about 160,000 clones, about 92% seen once. The material sequenced was peripheral blood, taken 28 days after the second AZD1222 dose. These receptors all come from an adult who received the AZD1222 COVID-19 vaccine. Each CDR3 is given with its conserved first and last residue. Each record gives: D gene, J gene, V gene, clone size, CDR3 DNA, CDR3 protein. The D gene is left open where the match is weak. Size tells how often a clone was seen (once, few, many) or the class of an expanded clone, and some rows leave it out.

D: .
J: TRBJ2-2
V: TRBV5-1
size: .
DNA: TGCGCCAGCAGCTTGTCGATCGAACAAACCGGGGAGCTGTTTTTT
CDR3: CASSLSIEQTGELFF

D: .
J: TRBJ2-2
V: TRBV7-9
size: .
DNA: TGTGCCAGCAGCTTAGCTACAGGGACCACCGGGGAGCTGTTTTTT
CDR3: CASSLATGTTGELFF

D: .
J: TRBJ1-2
V: TRBV30
size: .
DNA: TGTGCCTGGAGTTCAGGGTCCGGCTACACCTTC
CDR3: CAWSSGSGYTF

D: .
J: TRBJ2-2
V: TRBV28
size: .
DNA: TGTGCCAGCAGTTTATCAGACCTCGGGGGGCCCGGGGAGCTGTTTTTT
CDR3: CASSLSDLGGPGELFF

D: TRBD1
J: TRBJ2-2
V: TRBV9
size: .
DNA: TGTGCCAGCAGCGGTAGCTCCGGGGACAGCGACAACACCGGGGAGCTGTTTTTT
CDR3: CASSGSSGDSDNTGELFF

D: .
J: TRBJ2-7
V: TRBV5-4
size: .
DNA: TGTGCCAGCAGCTTGGACTACTCCTACGAGCAGTACTTC
CDR3: CASSLDYSYEQYF

D: .
J: TRBJ2-7
V: TRBV5-1
size: .
DNA: TGCGCCAGCAGCTTGGAAGAGGCGCCCTACGAGCAGTACTTC
CDR3: CASSLEEAPYEQYF

D: .
J: TRBJ2-7
V: TRBV19
size: .
DNA: TGTGCCACCTCACCCTCAACAGGGTCCAGCTCCTACGAGCAGTACTTC
CDR3: CATSPSTGSSSYEQYF

D: .
J: TRBJ1-1
V: TRBV5-1
size: .
DNA: TGCGCCAGCAGCACCCAGGGGAACACTGAAGCTTTCTTT
CDR3: CASSTQGNTEAFF

D: TRBD2
J: TRBJ2-3
V: TRBV13
size: few
DNA: TGTGCCAGCAGCTTATCTGGGACTAGGAGCACAGATACGCAGTATTTT
CDR3: CASSLSGTRSTDTQYF

D: .
J: TRBJ1-5
V: TRBV7-9
size: .
DNA: TGTGCCAGCAGCCATCAAGGGGGCAATCAGCCCCAGCATTTT
CDR3: CASSHQGGNQPQHF

D: TRBD1
J: TRBJ1-2
V: TRBV24-1
size: .
DNA: TGTGCCACCAGTGATCCAAGGACAGGCGCCGGTGGCTACACCTTC
CDR3: CATSDPRTGAGGYTF

D: .
J: TRBJ1-1
V: TRBV29-1
size: .
DNA: TGCAGCGTTGAAGTTCCGGGCAGGGCCCACACTGAAGCTTTCTTT
CDR3: CSVEVPGRAHTEAFF

D: .
J: TRBJ1-1
V: TRBV9
size: .
DNA: TGTGCCAGCAGCCCCGGACTGAACACTGAAGCTTTCTTT
CDR3: CASSPGLNTEAFF

D: .
J: TRBJ2-7
V: TRBV9
size: .
DNA: TGTGCCAGCAGCCCCGTGGGTTCCTACGAGCAGTACTTC
CDR3: CASSPVGSYEQYF

D: TRBD1
J: TRBJ2-4
V: TRBV30
size: .
DNA: TGTGCCTGGAGTTCGACAGGGTTCACCATTCAGTACTTC
CDR3: CAWSSTGFTIQYF

D: TRBD2
J: TRBJ2-6
V: TRBV5-1
size: .
DNA: TGCGCCAGCAGCTTACCCGGGACTAGCGGCTCTGGGGCCAACGTCCTGACTTTC
CDR3: CASSLPGTSGSGANVLTF

D: TRBD2
J: TRBJ2-7
V: TRBV28
size: .
DNA: TGTGCCAGCAGTTTAAAAGCGGGATGGGCCTACGAGCAGTACTTC
CDR3: CASSLKAGWAYEQYF

D: .
J: TRBJ2-4
V: TRBV3-1/TRBV3-2
size: .
DNA: TGTGCCAGCAGCCAAGATCCGGTCAGGGGTCCCTCTACTATAGCCAAAAACATTCAGTACTTC
CDR3: CASSQDPVRGPSTIAKNIQYF

D: TRBD2
J: TRBJ2-2
V: TRBV5-1
size: .
DNA: TGCGCCAGCAGCCCGGGACTAGCGAACACCGGGGAGCTGTTTTTT
CDR3: CASSPGLANTGELFF

D: TRBD1
J: TRBJ1-5
V: TRBV28
size: .
DNA: TGTGCCAGCAGTGAACCAGGGGGTAGCAATCAGCCCCAGCATTTT
CDR3: CASSEPGGSNQPQHF

D: .
J: TRBJ1-3
V: TRBV28
size: once
DNA: TGTGCCAGCAGTTTTGTGGCGCCTTCTGGAAACACCATATATTTT
CDR3: CASSFVAPSGNTIYF

D: .
J: TRBJ2-3
V: TRBV30
size: .
DNA: TGTGCCTGGAGTGGATTAGCGGTCGACGACCCGCGAAGGGCCACAGATACGCAGTATTTT
CDR3: CAWSGLAVDDPRRATDTQYF

D: .
J: TRBJ1-6
V: TRBV6-4
size: .
DNA: TGTGCCAGCAGTGACTCGATTCGGGATTCACCCCTCCACTTT
CDR3: CASSDSIRDSPLHF

D: .
J: TRBJ1-5
V: TRBV28
size: .
DNA: TGTGCCAGCTTTCCCCAAGATAGGGCTCAGCCCCAGCATTTT
CDR3: CASFPQDRAQPQHF

D: .
J: TRBJ1-2
V: TRBV5-1
size: once
DNA: TGCGCCAGCAGCATCGGGACCGCGGACCAATGCTACACCTTC
CDR3: CASSIGTADQCYTF

D: TRBD1
J: TRBJ2-2
V: TRBV18
size: .
DNA: TGTGCCAGCTCACCAAAAGGACAGGCGCTCACCGGGGAGCTGTTTTTT
CDR3: CASSPKGQALTGELFF

D: TRBD1
J: TRBJ2-5
V: TRBV7-3
size: .
DNA: TGTGCCAGCAGCCGCCAGGCCAGGGGGGAGACCCAGTACTTC
CDR3: CASSRQARGETQYF

D: TRBD2
J: TRBJ2-3
V: TRBV28
size: .
DNA: TGTGCCAGCAGCCCCTTGGGTAGCGGGGGTAATACGCAGTATTTT
CDR3: CASSPLGSGGNTQYF

D: .
J: TRBJ1-3
V: TRBV30
size: .
DNA: TGTGCCTGGAGGACCGGGACCACGGGTACCATATATTTT
CDR3: CAWRTGTTGTIYF

D: .
J: TRBJ1-1
V: TRBV5-1
size: .
DNA: TGCGCCAGCAGCTGGAGTGAGGTCACTGAAGCTTTCTTT
CDR3: CASSWSEVTEAFF

D: .
J: TRBJ1-1
V: TRBV30
size: .
DNA: TGTGCCTGGAGTCCGCGCACTGAAGCTTTCTTT
CDR3: CAWSPRTEAFF

D: TRBD1
J: TRBJ1-3
V: TRBV25-1
size: once
DNA: TGTGCCAGCAGTGATTTGGACAGGGCCGGAAACACCATATATTTT
CDR3: CASSDLDRAGNTIYF

D: .
J: TRBJ2-1
V: TRBV28
size: .
DNA: TGTGCCAGCAGTGGGGGTACCCTAGGCTACAATGAGCAGTTCTTC
CDR3: CASSGGTLGYNEQFF

D: TRBD1
J: TRBJ2-7
V: TRBV6-5
size: .
DNA: TGTGCCAGCAGTCCTAGACAGGGGCGGTACGAGCAGTACTTC
CDR3: CASSPRQGRYEQYF